The rows below give T cell receptor beta chains drawn from one sample of a study of neurological immune-mediated disorders. Each CDR3 protein gets one entry after TCRdb re-called the 5' RACE reads with MiXCR. The sample lists 30,000 to 45,000 distinct CDR3 sequences; over 9% were seen once. Sequences were obtained from PBMCs. The receptors stem from a woman aged 30 to 39 with HTLV-1-associated myelopathy (HAM/TSP). The CDR3 runs from the conserved cysteine through the conserved F or W. Each record gives: J gene, clone size, D gene, V gene, CDR3 protein, CDR3 DNA. D genes are given only for firm matches. Size tells how often a clone was seen (once, few, many) or the class of an expanded clone, and some rows leave it out.

TRBJ1-3 | many | . | TRBV6-5 | CASSSRNTIYF | TGTGCCAGCAGCTCTAGGAACACCATATATTTT
TRBJ1-1 | many | . | TRBV5-6 | CASSFLGGRETEAFF | TGTGCCAGCAGCTTTCTGGGGGGACGGGAGACTGAAGCTTTCTTT
TRBJ2-3 | many | . | TRBV6-6 | CASSHGGLPSRTDTQYF | TGTGCCAGCAGTCATGGAGGACTACCCTCTCGCACAGATACGCAGTATTTT
TRBJ1-2 | many | TRBD1 | TRBV20-1 | CSARRDRGRELYGYTF | TGCAGTGCTCGCCGGGACAGGGGGCGCGAACTCTATGGCTACACCTTC
TRBJ1-3 | many | . | TRBV20-1 | CSARDRRVSGNTIYF | TGCAGTGCTAGAGACCGACGGGTCTCTGGAAACACCATATATTTT
TRBJ1-2 | many | TRBD1 | TRBV4-1 | CASSRGQGSSHGYTF | TGCGCCAGCAGCCGGGGACAGGGCTCTAGTCATGGCTACACCTTC
TRBJ2-1 | many | . | TRBV5-1 | CASSLDGGRVEQFF | TGCGCCAGCAGCTTGGACGGGGGGCGGGTTGAGCAGTTCTTC
TRBJ1-5 | many | . | TRBV12-3/TRBV12-4 | CASSLGTRARDQPQHF | TGTGCCAGCAGTTTGGGAACCAGGGCTCGGGATCAGCCCCAGCATTTT
TRBJ2-6 | . | TRBD1 | TRBV6-5 | CASSQQGRRSGANVLTF | TGTGCCAGCAGCCAACAGGGGAGACGCTCTGGGGCCAACGTCCTGACTTTC
TRBJ2-3 | many | . | TRBV20-1 | CSARVQGGDTQYF | TGCAGTGCTAGAGTTCAAGGGGGGGATACGCAGTATTTT
TRBJ2-3 | many | . | TRBV3-1 | CASSQVNQGTDTQYF | TGTGCCAGCAGCCAAGTCAACCAGGGAACAGATACGCAGTATTTT
TRBJ2-3 | many | TRBD2 | TRBV20-1 | CSALAGLAGGPPDTQYF | TGCAGTGCTCTCGCTGGACTAGCGGGGGGCCCTCCAGATACGCAGTATTTT
TRBJ1-1 | many | . | TRBV20-1 | CSTHGLNTEAFF | TGCAGTACACATGGGCTGAACACTGAAGCTTTCTTT
TRBJ1-6 | many | . | TRBV20-1 | CSAGGGSLENSNSPLHF | TGCAGTGCTGGGGGGGGGAGCCTGGAAAACTCTAATTCACCCCTCCACTTT
TRBJ1-3 | . | . | TRBV4-3 | CASSQDLGPSGNTIYF | TGCGCCAGCAGCCAAGATCTCGGTCCCTCTGGAAACACCATATATTTT
TRBJ2-2 | many | . | TRBV21-1 | CASSKVTGSSTGELFF | TGTGCCAGCAGCAAAGTTACAGGTTCGAGCACCGGGGAGCTGTTTTTT
TRBJ1-4 | . | TRBD1 | TRBV18 | CASSPSGQGGEKLFF | TGTGCCAGCTCACCAAGTGGACAGGGTGGTGAAAAACTGTTTTTT
TRBJ2-3 | medium-sized | TRBD1 | TRBV28 | CASSLQGSTGAGDTQYF | TGTGCCAGCAGTTTACAGGGATCGACAGGGGCGGGAGATACGCAGTATTTT
TRBJ2-7 | many | . | TRBV7-9 | CASSLGGGQSYEQYF | TGTGCCAGCAGCTTAGGGGGCGGACAGAGCTACGAGCAGTACTTC
TRBJ1-2 | many | . | TRBV12-3/TRBV12-4 | CASSPLILVGHYGYTF | TGTGCCAGCAGTCCCCTCATCCTCGTGGGCCACTATGGCTACACCTTC
TRBJ1-3 | many | . | TRBV18 | CASSPPSKSSGNTIYF | TGTGCCAGCTCACCACCATCCAAGAGCTCTGGAAACACCATATATTTT
TRBJ1-1 | many | . | TRBV20-1 | CSASLGRKNTEAFF | TGCAGTGCTAGTCTGGGGCGGAAGAACACTGAAGCTTTCTTT
TRBJ1-2 | many | . | TRBV7-2 | CASSTRPGGDYGYTF | TGTGCCAGCAGCACCCGCCCGGGGGGGGACTATGGCTACACCTTC